The 3 T cell receptor beta chains in this list originate from one sample, sequenced in a study of T cell repertoires in cytomegalovirus infection. TCRdb re-derived calls from the reads in MiXCR, one entry per CDR3 protein. The top ten clones hold roughly 18% of a sample with approximately 730,000 distinct CDR3 sequences, roughly a third of them seen once. Antigens of these TCRs are unknown. The sequencing used cultured PBMCs, collected from culture after CMV antigen stimulation. These receptors came from a human donor in good health (CMV status not recorded). Some clones in this sample may be carry-over from other donors' samples.

The table lists this clonotype with a few counts. The rearrangement links TRBV10-3 to TRBJ1-1; D ambiguous. Trimming removed 0 bases at V and 8 bases at J, with 10 bases between. This CDR3 is built from 13 residues. Germline CDR1 is ENHRY and CDR2 is SYGVKD. Here the CDR3 reads CAISESGIGEAFF. CDR3 DNA sequence: TGTGCCATCAGTGAGTCTGGGATTGGGGAAGCTTTCTTT.

The chain has TRBV11-2 and TRBJ1-2; TRBD1 agrees at 7 bases. The CDR3 spans 17 residues. V shed 4 bases, J shed 1 base, and the junction held 12 bases outside the gene matches. Germline-derived CDR1 and CDR2 are SGHAT and FQNNGV. The CDR3 DNA reads as TGTGCCAGCAGCTCACCCAGAGCAGGGGGTTTTAACTATGGCTACACCTTC. This codes for CASSSPRAGGFNYGYTF.

The chain recombines TRBV18 with TRBJ1-3; no definite D call. V shed 2 bases and J shed 0 bases, with 8 bases lying between them. Germline assignment: CDR1 KGHSH and CDR2 LQKENI. CDR3 size: 15 residues. CDR3 region: CASSPTQTSGNTIYF. CDR3 nucleotides: TGTGCCAGCTCACCAACCCAGACCTCTGGAAACACCATATATTTT.